The rows below give T cell receptor beta chains drawn from one sample of a study of T cells after yellow fever vaccination. One entry per CDR3 protein results from TCRdb running MiXCR on the 5' RACE reads. In the table there are more than 350,000 distinct CDR3 sequences, around 10% of which are singletons. Sequencing used PBMCs, obtained on the day of the first yellow fever vaccination. The receptors come from a man younger than 35 who received the YFV17D yellow fever vaccine. The CDR3 runs from the conserved cysteine through the conserved F or W. D genes are given only for firm matches. Not all rows give a size; the values are once, few, many and, for expanded clones, a class.

TRBD2,-,TRBV5-4,TRBJ2-4,CASSFPASGGTLAKNIQYF,TGTGCCAGCAGCTTTCCGGCTAGCGGGGGTACATTAGCCAAAAACATTCAGTACTTC
-,few,TRBV12-3/TRBV12-4,TRBJ1-5,CASTGVYSNQPQHF,TGTGCCAGCACAGGAGTTTATAGCAATCAGCCCCAGCATTTT
-,many,TRBV19,TRBJ1-2,CASRTGLVAGYTF,TGTGCCAGTAGAACAGGGCTCGTTGCTGGCTACACCTTC
-,few,TRBV7-2,TRBJ1-2,CASSQFTGPAGNGYTF,TGTGCCAGCAGCCAGTTTACGGGCCCCGCGGGGAATGGCTACACCTTC
TRBD2,-,TRBV29-1,TRBJ2-1,CSLGGSSYNEQFF,TGCAGTTTGGGGGGGAGCTCCTACAATGAGCAGTTCTTC
-,-,TRBV5-1,TRBJ1-1,CASSLVVGNTEAFF,TGCGCCAGCAGCTTGGTTGTCGGGAACACTGAAGCTTTCTTT
-,many,TRBV7-9,TRBJ2-3,CASSFWTGTDTQYF,TGTGCCAGCAGCTTTTGGACAGGCACAGATACGCAGTATTTT
TRBD2,many,TRBV4-1,TRBJ2-5,CASSQVLAGGPETQYF,TGCGCCAGCAGCCAAGTACTAGCGGGGGGGCCGGAGACCCAGTACTTC
-,few,TRBV20-1,TRBJ1-6,CSASDRRKGNSPLHF,TGCAGTGCTAGTGACAGGCGCAAAGGAAATTCACCCCTCCACTTT
TRBD2,-,TRBV13,TRBJ2-3,CASSLGLGGSQYF,TGTGCCAGCAGCCTCGGACTAGGTGGATCGCAGTATTTT
-,-,TRBV12-3/TRBV12-4,TRBJ1-2,CASSHPRTRYGYTF,TGTGCCAGCAGCCACCCCAGAACACGGTATGGCTACACCTTC
-,-,TRBV7-9,TRBJ2-3,CASRRGPSAQYF,TGTGCCAGCAGACGCGGACCCAGCGCGCAGTATTTT
TRBD2,once,TRBV5-4,TRBJ2-1,CASSHPGLAGRNEQFF,TGTGCCAGCAGCCACCCGGGACTAGCGGGGCGCAATGAGCAGTTCTTC
TRBD1,few,TRBV6-1,TRBJ2-1,CASTGTVDNEQFF,TGTGCCAGCACCGGGACAGTAGACAATGAGCAGTTCTTC
TRBD2,few,TRBV4-1,TRBJ2-1,CASSLASGGLYEQFF,TGCGCCAGCAGCCTAGCTAGCGGGGGGCTCTATGAGCAGTTCTTC
-,-,TRBV10-3,TRBJ2-5,CAITEDPTQTQYF,TGTGCCATCACCGAGGACCCCACCCAGACCCAGTACTTC
TRBD1,few,TRBV25-1,TRBJ1-6,CASLGQYSPLHF,TGTGCCAGCTTGGGACAGTATTCACCCCTCCACTTT
-,few,TRBV14,TRBJ1-2,CASSQDAYGYTF,TGTGCCAGCAGCCAAGACGCCTATGGCTACACCTTC
-,few,TRBV6-2/TRBV6-3,TRBJ1-2,CATRGGGVYTF,TGTGCCACTCGCGGCGGGGGCGTCTACACCTTC
-,-,TRBV10-3,TRBJ2-7,CAISESVSYEQYF,TGTGCCATCAGTGAGTCCGTCTCCTACGAGCAGTACTTC
TRBD1,few,TRBV18,TRBJ2-1,CASSPPGQVRNEQFF,TGTGCCAGCTCACCGCCGGGACAGGTTAGGAATGAGCAGTTCTTC
-,-,TRBV21-1,TRBJ1-1,CASSKDSQGAIYTEAFF,TGTGCCAGCAGCAAAGATTCGCAGGGGGCAATTTACACTGAAGCTTTCTTT
-,few,TRBV20-1,TRBJ1-4,CSARDPGGDREKLFF,TGCAGTGCTAGAGATCCCGGGGGGGATCGTGAAAAACTGTTTTTT
-,-,TRBV4-2,TRBJ1-2,CASSHSGWGYDDFLYGYTF,TGTGCCAGCAGCCACTCCGGGTGGGGGTACGACGACTTTCTATATGGCTACACCTTC
TRBD1,-,TRBV20-1,TRBJ2-3,CSAGPTGGGGDTQYF,TGCAGTGCCGGGCCGACAGGGGGAGGGGGAGATACGCAGTATTTT
TRBD2,-,TRBV3-1,TRBJ2-3,CASSQDWRGVLDTQYF,TGTGCCAGCAGCCAAGATTGGCGGGGGGTTCTAGATACGCAGTATTTT
-,-,TRBV11-2,TRBJ2-6,CAIGDSGANVLTF,TGTGCCATAGGGGACTCTGGGGCCAACGTCCTGACTTTC
-,-,TRBV4-1,TRBJ2-2,CASSHRERSNTGELFF,TGCGCCAGCAGCCACCGGGAGCGGTCGAACACCGGGGAGCTGTTTTTT
-,-,TRBV6-2/TRBV6-3,TRBJ2-2,CASSYLSGVSNTGELFF,TGTGCCAGCAGTTACTTGTCCGGGGTCTCGAACACCGGGGAGCTGTTTTTT